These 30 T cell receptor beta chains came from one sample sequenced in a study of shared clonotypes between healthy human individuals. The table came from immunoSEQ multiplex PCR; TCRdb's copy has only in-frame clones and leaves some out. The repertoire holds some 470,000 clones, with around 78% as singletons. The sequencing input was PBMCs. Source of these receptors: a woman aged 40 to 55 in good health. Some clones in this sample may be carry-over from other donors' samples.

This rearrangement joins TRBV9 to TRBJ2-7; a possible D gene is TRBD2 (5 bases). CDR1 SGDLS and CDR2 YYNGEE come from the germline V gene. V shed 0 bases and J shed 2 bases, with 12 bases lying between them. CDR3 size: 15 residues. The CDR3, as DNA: TGTGCCAGCAGCGTAGCTGGGAGTGGGACCTACGAGCAGTACTTC. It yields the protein CASSVAGSGTYEQYF. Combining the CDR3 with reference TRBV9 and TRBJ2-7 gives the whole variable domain DSGVTQTPKHLITATGQRVTLRCSPRSGDLSVYWYQQSLDQGLQFLIQYYNGEERAKGNILERFSAQQFPDLHSELNLSSLELGDSALYFCASSVAGSGTYEQYFGPGTRLTVT.

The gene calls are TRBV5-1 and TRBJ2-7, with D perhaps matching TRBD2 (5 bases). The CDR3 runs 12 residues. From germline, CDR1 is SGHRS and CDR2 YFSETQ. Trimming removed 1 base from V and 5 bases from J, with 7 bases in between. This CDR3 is CASSLSGNEQYF. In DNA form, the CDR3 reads TGCGCCAGCAGCTTGTCGGGGAACGAGCAGTACTTC.

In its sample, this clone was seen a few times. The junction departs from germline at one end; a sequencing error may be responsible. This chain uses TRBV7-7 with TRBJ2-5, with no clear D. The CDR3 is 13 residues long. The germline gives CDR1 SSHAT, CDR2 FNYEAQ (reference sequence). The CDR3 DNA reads TGTGCTAGCAGCTTAAATATGGGAGAGACCCAGTACTTC. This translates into CASSLNMGETQYF.

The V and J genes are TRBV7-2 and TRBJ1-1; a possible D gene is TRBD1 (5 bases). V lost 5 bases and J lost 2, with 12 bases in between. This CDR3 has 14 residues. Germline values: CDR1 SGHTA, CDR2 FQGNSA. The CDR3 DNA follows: TGTGCCAGCAGCATACAGGTACCCAACACTGAAGCTTTCTTT. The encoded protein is CASSIQVPNTEAFF.

The CDR3 DNA sequence: TGTGCCTGGAGTCTAGGGTATGCTGAAAAACTGTTTTTT. Translating gives CAWSLGYAEKLFF. This chain uses TRBV30 with TRBJ1-4; no clear D gene. Germline V gene sequence: CDR1 GTSNPN, CDR2 SVGIG (reference sequence). The germline V and J ends were trimmed by 2 bases and 7 bases, with 11 bases remaining between them. The CDR3 length is 13 residues.

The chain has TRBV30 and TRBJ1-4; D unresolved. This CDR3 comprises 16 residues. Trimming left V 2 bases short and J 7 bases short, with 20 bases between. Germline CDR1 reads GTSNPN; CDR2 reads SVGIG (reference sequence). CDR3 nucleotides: TGTGCCTGGAGTAGATTGGGCTCCACTACGGGTGAAAAACTGTTTTTT. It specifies CAWSRLGSTTGEKLFF. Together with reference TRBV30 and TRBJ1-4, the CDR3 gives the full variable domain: SQTIHQWPATLVQPVGSPLSLECTVEGTSNPNLYWYRQAAGRGLQLLFYSVGIGQISSEVPQNLSASRPQDRQFILSSKKLLLSDSGFYLCAWSRLGSTTGEKLFFGSGTQLSVL.

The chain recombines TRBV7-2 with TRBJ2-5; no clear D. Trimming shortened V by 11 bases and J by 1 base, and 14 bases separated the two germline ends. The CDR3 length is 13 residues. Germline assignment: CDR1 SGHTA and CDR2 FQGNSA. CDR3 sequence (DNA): TGTGCCGGCACGCCCAGGTCCCAAGAGACCCAGTACTTC. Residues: CAGTPRSQETQYF.

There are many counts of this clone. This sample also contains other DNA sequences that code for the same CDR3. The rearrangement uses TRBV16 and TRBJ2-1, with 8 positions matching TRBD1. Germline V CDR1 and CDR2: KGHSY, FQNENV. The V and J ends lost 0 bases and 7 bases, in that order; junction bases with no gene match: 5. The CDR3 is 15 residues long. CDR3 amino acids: CASSQSGTGWNEQFF. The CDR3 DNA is TGTGCCAGCAGCCAATCTGGGACAGGTTGGAATGAGCAGTTCTTC. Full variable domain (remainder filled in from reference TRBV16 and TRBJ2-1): GEEVAQTPKHLVRGEGQKAKLYCAPIKGHSYVFWYQQVLKNEFKFLISFQNENVFDETGMPKERFSAKCLPNSPCSLEIQATKLEDSAVYFCASSQSGTGWNEQFFGPGTRLTVL.

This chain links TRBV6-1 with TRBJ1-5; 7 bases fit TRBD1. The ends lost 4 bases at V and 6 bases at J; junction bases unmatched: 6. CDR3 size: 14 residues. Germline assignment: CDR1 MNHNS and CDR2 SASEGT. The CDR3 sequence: CASSAGQVGQPQHF. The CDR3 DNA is TGTGCCAGCAGTGCAGGACAGGTTGGTCAGCCCCAGCATTTT.

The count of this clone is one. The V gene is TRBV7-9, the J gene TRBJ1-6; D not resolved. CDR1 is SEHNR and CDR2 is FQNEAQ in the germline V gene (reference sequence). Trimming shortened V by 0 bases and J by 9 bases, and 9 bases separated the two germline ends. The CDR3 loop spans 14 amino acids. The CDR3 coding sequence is TGTGCCAGCAGCTTAGCGCTTCAACGTTCACCCCTCCACTTT. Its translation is CASSLALQRSPLHF.

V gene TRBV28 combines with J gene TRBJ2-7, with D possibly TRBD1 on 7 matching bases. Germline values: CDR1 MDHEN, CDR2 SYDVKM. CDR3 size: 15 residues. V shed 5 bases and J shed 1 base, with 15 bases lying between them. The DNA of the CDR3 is TGTGCCAGCAGTCCCTTCGCGGGACAGTCCTACGAGCAGTACTTC. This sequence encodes CASSPFAGQSYEQYF.

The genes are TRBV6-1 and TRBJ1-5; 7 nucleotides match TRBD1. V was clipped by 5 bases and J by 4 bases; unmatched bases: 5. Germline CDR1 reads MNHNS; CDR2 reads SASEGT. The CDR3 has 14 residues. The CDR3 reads CASSLTGENQPQHF. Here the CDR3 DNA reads TGTGCCAGCAGTCTCACAGGGGAGAATCAGCCCCAGCATTTT.

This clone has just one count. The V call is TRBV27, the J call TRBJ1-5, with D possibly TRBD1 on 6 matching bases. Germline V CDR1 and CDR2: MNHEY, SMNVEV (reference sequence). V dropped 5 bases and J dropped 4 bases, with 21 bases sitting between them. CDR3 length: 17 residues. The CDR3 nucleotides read TGTGCCAGCAGTCGAACAGGGTATAGGACCTTAAATCAGCCCCAGCATTTT. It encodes CASSRTGYRTLNQPQHF.

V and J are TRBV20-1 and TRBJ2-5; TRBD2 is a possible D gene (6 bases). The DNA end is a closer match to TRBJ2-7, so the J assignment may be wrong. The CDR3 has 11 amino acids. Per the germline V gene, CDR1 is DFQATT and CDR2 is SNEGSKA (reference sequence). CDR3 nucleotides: TGCAGTGCGCGGGACTCCTACGAGCAGTACTTC. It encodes CSARDSYEQYF.

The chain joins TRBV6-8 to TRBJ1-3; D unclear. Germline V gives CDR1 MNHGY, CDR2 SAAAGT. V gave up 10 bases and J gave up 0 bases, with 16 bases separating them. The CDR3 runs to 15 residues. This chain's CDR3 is CANPPLGSSGNTIYF. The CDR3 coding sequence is TGTGCCAACCCGCCGTTGGGCAGCTCTGGAAACACCATATATTTT.

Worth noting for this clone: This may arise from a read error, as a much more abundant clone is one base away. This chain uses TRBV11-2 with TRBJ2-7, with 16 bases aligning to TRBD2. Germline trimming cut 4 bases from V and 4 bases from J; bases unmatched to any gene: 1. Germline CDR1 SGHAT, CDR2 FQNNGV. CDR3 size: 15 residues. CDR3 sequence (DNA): TGTGCCAGCAGCTCGGGACTAGCGGGAGGGTACGAGCAGTACTTC. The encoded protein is CASSSGLAGGYEQYF.

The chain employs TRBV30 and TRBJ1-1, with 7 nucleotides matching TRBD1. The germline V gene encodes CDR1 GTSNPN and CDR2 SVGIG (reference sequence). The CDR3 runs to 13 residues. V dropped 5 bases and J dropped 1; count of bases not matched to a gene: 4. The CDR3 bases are TGTGCCTGGGGGACAGAGACGAACACTGAAGCTTTCTTT. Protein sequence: CAWGTETNTEAFF.

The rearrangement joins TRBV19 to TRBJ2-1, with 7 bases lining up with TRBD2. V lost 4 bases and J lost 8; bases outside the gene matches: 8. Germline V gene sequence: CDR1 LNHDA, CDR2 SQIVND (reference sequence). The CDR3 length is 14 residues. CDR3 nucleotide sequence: TGTGCCAGTAGTACACTCGGTGGGGGGGATGAGCAGTTCTTC. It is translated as CASSTLGGGDEQFF.

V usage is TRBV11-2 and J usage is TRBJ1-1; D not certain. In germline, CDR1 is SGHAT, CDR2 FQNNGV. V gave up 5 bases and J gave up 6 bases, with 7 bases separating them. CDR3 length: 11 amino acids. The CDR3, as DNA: TGTGCCAGCAGCCCTTGGGCTGAAGCTTTCTTT. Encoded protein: CASSPWAEAFF. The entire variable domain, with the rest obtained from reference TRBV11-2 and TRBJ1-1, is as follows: EAGVAQSPRYKIIEKRQSVAFWCNPISGHATLYWYQQILGQGPKLLIQFQNNGVVDDSQLPKDRFSAERLKGVDSTLKIQPAKLEDSAVYLCASSPWAEAFFGQGTRLTVV.

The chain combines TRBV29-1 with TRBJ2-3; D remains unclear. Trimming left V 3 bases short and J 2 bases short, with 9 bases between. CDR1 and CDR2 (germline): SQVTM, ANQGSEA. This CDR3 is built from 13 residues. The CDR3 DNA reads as TGCAGCGTTGACGAGGAAAACACAGATACGCAGTATTTT. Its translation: CSVDEENTDTQYF.

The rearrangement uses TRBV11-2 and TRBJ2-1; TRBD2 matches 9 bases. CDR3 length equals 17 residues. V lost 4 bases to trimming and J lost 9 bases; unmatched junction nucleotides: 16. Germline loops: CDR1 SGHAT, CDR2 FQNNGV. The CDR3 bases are TGTGCCAGCAGCTCCAGTCCTGGGGGCGGGAGGGGGATTGAGCAGTTCTTC. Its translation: CASSSSPGGGRGIEQFF.

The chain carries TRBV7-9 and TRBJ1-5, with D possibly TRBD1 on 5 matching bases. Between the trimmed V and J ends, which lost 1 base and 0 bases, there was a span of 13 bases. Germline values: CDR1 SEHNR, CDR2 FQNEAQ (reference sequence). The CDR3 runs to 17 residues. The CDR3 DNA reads TGTGCCAGCAGCTTAGATGGGGCAGGCGCTAGCAATCAGCCCCAGCATTTT. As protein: CASSLDGAGASNQPQHF. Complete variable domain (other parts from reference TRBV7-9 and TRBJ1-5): DTGVSQNPRHKITKRGQNVTFRCDPISEHNRLYWYRQTLGQGPEFLTYFQNEAQLEKSRLLSDRFSAERPKGSFSTLEIQRTEQGDSAMYLCASSLDGAGASNQPQHFGDGTRLSIL.

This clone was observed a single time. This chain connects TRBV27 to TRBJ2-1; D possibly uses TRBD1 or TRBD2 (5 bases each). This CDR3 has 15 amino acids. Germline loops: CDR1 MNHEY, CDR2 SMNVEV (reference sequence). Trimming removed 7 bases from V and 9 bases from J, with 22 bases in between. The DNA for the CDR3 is TGTGCCAGCATCCCATCGGGGCCTTCCTACGGTGAGCAGTTCTTC. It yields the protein CASIPSGPSYGEQFF.

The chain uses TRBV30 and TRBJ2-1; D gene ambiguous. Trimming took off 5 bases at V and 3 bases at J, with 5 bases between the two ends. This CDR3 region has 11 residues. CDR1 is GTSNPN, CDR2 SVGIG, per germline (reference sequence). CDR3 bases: TGTGCCTGGGAAAACTACAATGAGCAGTTCTTC. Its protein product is CAWENYNEQFF.

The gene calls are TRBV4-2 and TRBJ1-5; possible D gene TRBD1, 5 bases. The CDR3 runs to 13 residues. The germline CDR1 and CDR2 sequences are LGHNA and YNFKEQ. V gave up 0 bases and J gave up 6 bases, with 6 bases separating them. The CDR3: CASSQDGGQPQHF. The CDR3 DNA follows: TGTGCCAGCAGCCAAGATGGGGGTCAGCCCCAGCATTTT.

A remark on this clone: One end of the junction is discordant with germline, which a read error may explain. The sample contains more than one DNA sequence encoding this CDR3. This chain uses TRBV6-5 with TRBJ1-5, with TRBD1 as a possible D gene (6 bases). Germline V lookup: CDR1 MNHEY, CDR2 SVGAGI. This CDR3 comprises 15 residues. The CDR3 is CASSPGGRGPSPQHF. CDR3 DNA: TGTGCCAGCAGTCCCGGCGGCAGGGGTCCGTCTCCCCAGCACTTT.

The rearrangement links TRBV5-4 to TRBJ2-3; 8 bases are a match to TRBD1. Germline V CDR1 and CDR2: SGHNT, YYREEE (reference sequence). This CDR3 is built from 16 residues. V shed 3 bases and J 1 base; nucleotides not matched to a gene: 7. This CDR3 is CASSSRTGRGTDTQYF. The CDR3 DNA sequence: TGTGCCAGCAGCTCTCGGACAGGGAGAGGCACAGATACGCAGTATTTT.

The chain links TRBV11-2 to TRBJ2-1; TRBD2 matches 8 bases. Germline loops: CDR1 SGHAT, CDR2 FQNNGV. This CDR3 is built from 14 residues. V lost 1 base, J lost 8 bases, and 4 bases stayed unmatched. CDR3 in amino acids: CASSLVAGGYEQFF. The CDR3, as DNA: TGTGCCAGCAGCTTAGTTGCGGGGGGATATGAGCAGTTCTTC.

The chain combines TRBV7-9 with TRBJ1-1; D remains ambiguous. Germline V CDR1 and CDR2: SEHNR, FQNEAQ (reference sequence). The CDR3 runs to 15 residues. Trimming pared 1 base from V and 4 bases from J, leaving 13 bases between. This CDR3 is CASSLGRQFSTEAFF. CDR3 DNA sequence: TGTGCCAGCAGCTTAGGAAGGCAGTTTAGCACTGAAGCTTTCTTT.

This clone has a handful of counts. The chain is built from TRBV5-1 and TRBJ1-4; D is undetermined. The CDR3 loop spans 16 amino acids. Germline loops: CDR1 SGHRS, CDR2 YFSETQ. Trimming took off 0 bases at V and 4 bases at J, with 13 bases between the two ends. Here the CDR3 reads CASSLVTQSDNEKLFF. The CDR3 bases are TGCGCCAGCAGCTTGGTGACGCAAAGCGATAATGAAAAACTGTTTTTT.